Below are 15 T cell receptor beta chains sequenced from a single sample in a study of technical replicates of blood from a few donors. Sequencing was performed with immunoSEQ multiplex PCR; in TCRdb, only in-frame clones are kept and a portion is missing. The sample holds 65,000 to 90,000 clones; 93% are singletons and the top ten take less than 0.3%. Sequencing used T cells isolated from PBMCs. The receptors were gathered from a human donor in good health.

The chain links TRBV13 to TRBJ2-7, with 10 bases identical to TRBD2. Germline CDR1 reads PRHDT; CDR2 reads FYEKMQ (reference sequence). V gave up 4 bases and J gave up 3 bases; unmatched junction bases: 6. The CDR3 loop spans 15 amino acids. For the CDR3, the DNA is TGTGCCAGCAGCTACGTTAGCGGGGGGTACTACGAGCAGTACTTC. Its translation: CASSYVSGGYYEQYF.

The chain has TRBV18 and TRBJ1-1; 7 positions agree with TRBD1. Germline V gene sequence: CDR1 KGHSH, CDR2 LQKENI. V lost 6 bases to trimming and J lost 8 bases; unmatched junction nucleotides: 6. The CDR3 is made up of 12 amino acids. CDR3 DNA sequence: TGTGCCAGCTCCCAGGGGACAGAGGAAGCTTTCTTT. This codes for CASSQGTEEAFF.

The chain employs TRBV6-5 and TRBJ1-5, with D hard to call. V was clipped by 2 bases and J by 6 bases, with 11 bases between them. The length of the CDR3 is 14 residues. Germline CDR1 is MNHEY and CDR2 is SVGAGI. The CDR3, as DNA: TGTGCCAGCAGTTACGGTTTCGAGCGTCAGCCCCAGCATTTT. Its translation is CASSYGFERQPQHF.

This chain links TRBV11-2 with TRBJ2-1, with TRBD2 matching 10 bases. Germline-derived CDR1 and CDR2 are SGHAT and FQNNGV. This CDR3 is built from 15 residues. The ends lost 2 bases at V and 3 bases at J; junction bases unmatched: 1. CDR3 in amino acids: CASSLLAGVYNEQFF. The CDR3 DNA follows: TGTGCCAGCAGCTTACTAGCGGGAGTCTACAATGAGCAGTTCTTC.

The rearrangement joins TRBV7-6 to TRBJ2-7, with D unclear. Germline V gives CDR1 SGHVS, CDR2 FNYEAQ. V was pared by 4 bases and J by 2 bases, with 9 bases between. CDR3 length: 13 residues. The CDR3 DNA is TGTGCCAGCAGCTCAAACCAGGCCTACGAGCAGTACTTC. Its translation is CASSSNQAYEQYF.

A single count supports this clone. The gene calls are TRBV28 and TRBJ2-2; TRBD2 matches at 10 bases. V lost 8 bases and J lost 0; bases outside the gene matches: 15. CDR1 is MDHEN and CDR2 is SYDVKM in the germline V gene. CDR3 length equals 19 residues. This CDR3 reads CASHTADTAGGTNTGELFF. The CDR3 DNA reads as TGTGCCAGCCATACCGCGGACACAGCGGGAGGGACGAACACCGGGGAGCTGTTTTTT.

The chain links TRBV7-9 to TRBJ2-5, with D perhaps TRBD1 (5 bases). CDR1 is SEHNR and CDR2 is FQNEAQ in the germline V gene (reference sequence). The length of the CDR3 is 13 residues. Trimming stripped 5 bases from V and 4 bases from J, with 11 bases between. The CDR3 reads CASSLQGTETQYF. CDR3 in DNA: TGTGCCAGCAGCCTGCAGGGTACAGAGACCCAGTACTTC. Full variable domain (outside the CDR3, taken from reference TRBV7-9 and TRBJ2-5): DTGVSQNPRHKITKRGQNVTFRCDPISEHNRLYWYRQTLGQGPEFLTYFQNEAQLEKSRLLSDRFSAERPKGSFSTLEIQRTEQGDSAMYLCASSLQGTETQYFGPGTRLLVL.

CDR3 residues: CASSLGTSGYNEQFF. Here the CDR3 DNA reads TGTGCCAGCAGCCTCGGGACTAGCGGGTACAATGAGCAGTTCTTC. The chain has TRBV7-9 and TRBJ2-1; 12 bases fit TRBD2. The V gene end was trimmed by 5 bases and the J gene end by 4 bases; junction bases not matched to a gene: 3. Germline lookup yields CDR1 SEHNR and CDR2 FQNEAQ (reference sequence). The CDR3 runs to 15 residues.

This clone occurred once. J is TRBJ2-1 and V is TRBV7-9, with 10 bases that match TRBD2. Germline V gives CDR1 SEHNR, CDR2 FQNEAQ (reference sequence). The CDR3 is 17 amino acids. With 1 base clipped from V and 3 bases from J, the junction kept 6 bases outside the gene matches. CDR3 coding DNA: TGTGCCAGCAGCTTAGATGGAACTAGCGGGATCTACAATGAGCAGTTCTTC. Translated, it gives CASSLDGTSGIYNEQFF.

The CDR3 region has the DNA TGCGCCAGCAGCGTAGGACTAGCGGGGATCGATGAGCAGTTCTTC. It specifies CASSVGLAGIDEQFF. The chain links TRBV5-1 to TRBJ2-1; 12 bases line up with TRBD2. Germline V gene lookup returns CDR1 SGHRS and CDR2 YFSETQ. This CDR3 is 15 amino acids long. Losses at the gene ends were 4 bases for V and 8 bases for J; bases not matched to a gene: 7.

The chain couples TRBV5-6 to TRBJ1-1; D ambiguous. The CDR3 extends over 15 amino acids. Germline V gene data show CDR1 as SGHDT and CDR2 as YYEEEE. Deletions cut 4 bases from V and 0 bases from J, with 13 bases between. CDR3 in DNA: TGTGCCAGCAGCAGGTTACGACTGTTGAACACTGAAGCTTTCTTT. Encoded protein: CASSRLRLLNTEAFF.

The rearrangement joins TRBV21-1 to TRBJ2-7; the D call of TRBD2 is as the table states it, not checked on the DNA. TRBV21-1 is annotated as a pseudogene. The CDR3 runs 15 residues. This CDR3 is CASSILGGDVYEQYF. The CDR3 DNA reads TGTGCCAGCAGCATATTAGGGGGGGACGTCTACGAGCAGTACTTC.

V and J are TRBV29-1 and TRBJ2-1, with a weak D call TRBD1 (6 bases). The CDR3 extends over 11 amino acids. The V gene lost 4 bases and the J gene lost 9 bases, with 10 bases spanning the gap. The V gene's germline CDR1 is SQVTM and CDR2 ANQGSEA. This CDR3 reads CSVVTDSEQFF. The CDR3 DNA reads as TGCAGCGTTGTCACGGACAGTGAGCAGTTCTTC.

This clone appeared a single time. This rearrangement joins TRBV6-4 to TRBJ1-2; TRBD1 matches at 8 bases. CDR3 length: 14 amino acids. Looked up from germline, CDR1 is MRHNA and CDR2 is SNTAGT. J lost 4 bases, V lost 6 bases, and 7 bases had no gene match. The CDR3 spells CASSPDRVGYGYTF. DNA of the CDR3: TGTGCCAGCAGCCCGGACAGGGTCGGCTATGGCTACACCTTC.

V gene TRBV5-6 combines with J gene TRBJ2-1; maybe TRBD2 (5 bases). Germline CDR1 and CDR2: SGHDT and YYEEEE. CDR3 length: 12 amino acids. V was pared by 2 bases and J by 7 bases, with 7 bases between. CDR3 in DNA: TGTGCCAGCAGCTTCAAGCGGAATGAGCAGTTCTTC. Its translation: CASSFKRNEQFF.